These 3 T cell receptor beta chains share one sample of origin, sequenced in a study of T cell responses to AZD1222 COVID-19 vaccine. Some clones are missing from TCRdb's copy, which holds only in-frame ones; the method was immunoSEQ multiplex PCR. This sample yields over 65,000 clones, of which approximately 82% are seen a single time; under 25% belongs to the top ten. Specimen: peripheral blood, collected on day 0 of AZD1222 vaccination. All receptors derive from an adult in good health.

CDR3 sequence reads: CASSRGRVGNQPQHF. For the CDR3, the DNA is TGTGCCAGCAGCCGGGGGAGGGTTGGGAATCAGCCCCAGCATTTT. The chain recombines TRBV3-1 (or the pseudogene TRBV3-2) with TRBJ1-5, with D tentatively TRBD1 (5 bases). Germline V gene sequence: CDR1 LGHDT, CDR2 YNNKEL (reference sequence). The CDR3 length is 15 residues. V shed 4 bases and J shed 4 bases, with 14 bases lying between them.

The rearrangement links TRBV11-2 to TRBJ1-2; TRBD1 is a possible D gene (6 bases). The CDR3 totals 15 residues. V gave up 3 bases and J gave up 4 bases, with 15 bases separating them. CDR1 SGHAT and CDR2 FQNNGV come from the germline V gene. For the CDR3, the DNA is TGTGCCAGCAGCTTGCTGCGGCAGGGGTCCTATGGCTACACCTTC. Its translation: CASSLLRQGSYGYTF.

The chain recombines TRBV2 with TRBJ2-7; a possible D gene is TRBD1 (5 bases). Germline V CDR1 and CDR2: SNHLY, FYNNEI. The CDR3 contains 13 residues. The V end was cut by 2 bases, the J end by 3 bases, with 8 bases between. The CDR3 DNA reads as TGTGCCAGCAGTGAACCGACAGTCTACGAGCAGTACTTC. It is translated as CASSEPTVYEQYF.